Below, 11 T cell receptor beta chains from the same sample are listed, as sequenced in a study of molecular identifiers for immune sequencing clone quantification. One entry per CDR3 protein, called by TCRdb with MiXCR from the PCR reads. The data contain around 460,000 distinct CDR3 sequences, about a fifth of them singletons. The specimen was naive CD8+ T cells from blood, with Jurkat cell RNA spiked in. Subset meaning: FACS-sorted CD8+CD4-CCR7+CD45RA+ naive T cells. The receptors come from a human donor in good health. Some libraries in this study had Jurkat cell RNA spiked in.

Only a few counts were recorded for this clonotype. The V and J genes are TRBV6-2 or TRBV6-3 and TRBJ2-7; D remains unclear. CDR3 size: 11 residues. CDR1 is MNHEY and CDR2 is SVGEGT in the germline V gene. V was cut by 6 bases and J by 3 bases, with 6 bases left in between. In DNA, the CDR3 is TGTGCCAGCAGGGCCGGCTACGAGCAGTACTTC. Encoded protein: CASRAGYEQYF.

The chain combines TRBV19 with TRBJ2-2; maybe TRBD2 (5 bases). The CDR3 is made up of 13 amino acids. The ends were cut back, 8 bases at V and 4 bases at J, with 11 bases in the middle. In germline, CDR1 is LNHDA, CDR2 SQIVND (reference sequence). CDR3 DNA sequence: TGTGCCAGTCTAGCCCGGGCCACCGGGGAGCTGTTTTTT. This codes for CASLARATGELFF.

The chain combines TRBV5-4 with TRBJ1-1; no definite D call. V was clipped by 7 bases and J by 6 bases, with 19 bases between them. This CDR3 comprises 14 residues. Germline CDR1 reads SGHNT; CDR2 reads YYREEE (reference sequence). DNA of the CDR3: TGTGCCAGCGGCTATGAGGGTCGTCTAGCTGAAGCTTTCTTT. This translates into CASGYEGRLAEAFF. The complete variable domain, with remaining parts taken from reference TRBV5-4 and TRBJ1-1, reads ETGVTQSPTHLIKTRGQQVTLRCSSQSGHNTVSWYQQALGQGPQFIFQYYREEENGRGNFPPRFSGLQFPNYSSELNVNALELDDSALYLCASGYEGRLAEAFFGQGTRLTVV.

This clonotype has just a few counts. In nucleotides, the CDR3 is TGTGCCAGCAGTTACGGTAGGGTTCCTGAAGCTTTCTTT. It encodes CASSYGRVPEAFF. This chain joins TRBV6-5 and TRBJ1-1; D is unclear. The V end lost 2 bases, the J end lost 6 bases, and 10 bases lay between the germline ends. The CDR3 totals 13 residues. The germline CDR1 and CDR2 sequences are MNHEY and SVGAGI.

This chain uses TRBV29-1 with TRBJ2-1; a weak D match, TRBD1 (5 bases). CDR3 length: 15 amino acids. V lost 6 bases to trimming and J lost 0 bases, with 15 bases between them. CDR1 is SQVTM and CDR2 is ANQGSEA in the germline V gene. As DNA, the CDR3 is TGCAGCGTGGACAATAGAGAGAGCTCCTACAATGAGCAGTTCTTC. Translation: CSVDNRESSYNEQFF.

On this clonotype itself: One base away lies a much larger clone, so this may be a sequencing read error. The genes are TRBV28 and TRBJ2-5; D is unclear. This CDR3 comprises 13 residues. CDR1 is MDHEN, CDR2 SYDVKM, per germline. In DNA form, the CDR3 reads TGTGCCAGCAGTTTATCTTTTGTGGAGACCCGGTACTTC. Translated, it gives CASSLSFVETRYF.

The chain recombines TRBV20-1 with TRBJ2-7; D is perhaps TRBD2 (6 bases). CDR3 length: 14 residues. CDR1 is DFQATT, CDR2 SNEGSKA, per germline (reference sequence). Trimming removed 0 bases from V and 3 bases from J, with 12 bases in between. In nucleotides, the CDR3 is TGCAGTGCTAGAGATCTGGAGGGGTTCTACGAGCAGTACTTC. Residues: CSARDLEGFYEQYF.

Note on this clonotype: This may stem from a read error, because a much larger clone lies one nucleotide away. CDR3 sequence: CASSGTGFVDMQYF. In DNA form, the CDR3 reads TGTGCCAGCAGCGGCACAGGGTTCGTCGATATGCAGTATTTT. The chain couples TRBV9 to TRBJ2-3, with a tentative D call TRBD1 (6 bases). This CDR3 contains 14 residues. CDR1 and CDR2 (germline): SGDLS, YYNGEE.

This clonotype was counted at least ten times. The genes are TRBV29-1 and TRBJ2-7; 9 bases align to TRBD2. V lost 4 bases and J lost 9; bases outside the gene matches: 10. Germline V lookup: CDR1 SQVTM, CDR2 ANQGSEA. The CDR3 has 13 amino acids. The CDR3 nucleotides read TGCAGCGTTGTTAGCGGGGGCGCCTTCGGGCAGTACTTC. Translating it yields CSVVSGGAFGQYF.

This clonotype has a count of ten or more. This sequence joins TRBV2 and TRBJ1-1, with TRBD1 matching over 8 bases. In germline, CDR1 is SNHLY, CDR2 FYNNEI. The V gene end was trimmed by 9 bases and the J gene end by 5 bases; junction bases not matched to a gene: 8. The CDR3 is made up of 13 amino acids. CDR3 amino acids: CASMTGAGTEAFF. The CDR3 DNA is TGTGCCAGTATGACAGGGGCGGGTACTGAAGCTTTCTTT.

The sample holds a few counts of this clonotype. The chain is built from TRBV29-1 and TRBJ1-2, with D unclear. Trimming pared 6 bases from V and 5 bases from J, leaving 10 bases between. CDR3 length: 11 residues. Germline V gene data show CDR1 as SQVTM and CDR2 as ANQGSEA. The CDR3 nucleotides are TGCAGCGTCCTCGGGATATATGGCTACACCTTC. Its translation is CSVLGIYGYTF.